Listed below are T cell receptor beta chains from one sample, sequenced in a study of PD-1 blockade in mismatch repair-deficient tumors. Generated by immunoSEQ multiplex PCR, the TCRdb table keeps only in-frame clones and is missing some. The sample holds approximately 130,000 clones; around 86% are singletons and the top ten take approximately 13%. The source was peripheral blood, collected 44 weeks after starting pembrolizumab. Receptor source: an adult with mismatch repair-deficient cancer. Each CDR3 is given with its conserved first and last residue. Each record gives: CDR3 protein, CDR3 DNA, D gene, V gene, clone size, J gene. D genes are given only for firm matches. Expanded clones are given a class, and other clones once, few, many or no size at all.

CDR3 protein: CASSQLRTSGVTYEQYF; CDR3 DNA: TGTGCCAGCAGCCAGCTCCGGACTAGCGGAGTTACCTACGAGCAGTACTTC; D gene: TRBD2; V gene: TRBV7-9; clone size: -; J gene: TRBJ2-7
CDR3 protein: CASSAGGNTEAFF; CDR3 DNA: TGTGCCAGCAGCGCAGGGGGGAACACTGAAGCTTTCTTT; D gene: TRBD1; V gene: TRBV27; clone size: -; J gene: TRBJ1-1
CDR3 protein: CASRGLAGFTGELFF; CDR3 DNA: TGTGCCAGCAGGGGACTAGCGGGATTCACCGGGGAGCTGTTTTTT; D gene: TRBD2; V gene: TRBV2; clone size: -; J gene: TRBJ2-2
CDR3 protein: CASSQGGDRVYPGELFF; CDR3 DNA: TGCGCCAGCAGCCAAGGGGGGGACAGGGTTTACCCCGGGGAGCTGTTTTTT; D gene: TRBD1; V gene: TRBV4-3; clone size: -; J gene: TRBJ2-2
CDR3 protein: CASFRTGRGTGELFF; CDR3 DNA: TGTGCCAGCTTCAGGACAGGGCGGGGCACCGGGGAGCTGTTTTTT; D gene: TRBD1; V gene: TRBV6-5; clone size: -; J gene: TRBJ2-2
CDR3 protein: CASSLVALGSTDTQYF; CDR3 DNA: TGTGCCAGCAGCTTAGTGGCCTTAGGTAGCACAGATACGCAGTATTTT; D gene: -; V gene: TRBV13; clone size: -; J gene: TRBJ2-3
CDR3 protein: CASRATGSSGNTIYF; CDR3 DNA: TGTGCCAGCAGAGCTACAGGGAGCTCTGGAAACACCATATATTTT; D gene: -; V gene: TRBV6-1; clone size: -; J gene: TRBJ1-3
CDR3 protein: CASSIDHWQPQHF; CDR3 DNA: TGTGCCAGTAGTATCGACCACTGGCAGCCCCAGCATTTT; D gene: -; V gene: TRBV19; clone size: few; J gene: TRBJ1-5
CDR3 protein: CASSVYIAPNNEQFF; CDR3 DNA: TGTGCCAGCAGTGTTTACATTGCCCCCAACAATGAGCAGTTCTTC; D gene: -; V gene: TRBV2; clone size: -; J gene: TRBJ2-1
CDR3 protein: CASIPGLAGGEQFF; CDR3 DNA: TGTGCCAGCATACCGGGACTAGCGGGAGGAGAGCAGTTCTTC; D gene: TRBD2; V gene: TRBV6-5; clone size: -; J gene: TRBJ2-1